This TCR beta chain was captured by sequencing in a study of blood T cell repertoires in COVID-19. There are 13 residues in the CDR3. The V gene lost 4 bases and the J gene lost 6 bases, with 9 bases spanning the gap. Germline V lookup: CDR1 SGHTA, CDR2 FQGNSA. This clone was counted a single time. TCRdb's table, derived via immunoSEQ multiplex PCR, lists solely in-frame clones and lacks some. Among some 130,000 clones, about three quarters were seen once, and the ten largest hold around 12%. The source material was peripheral blood. The TCR sequence derives from an elderly man with acute or convalescent COVID-19. The genes are TRBV7-2 and TRBJ2-2, with unresolved D. CDR3 region: CASSSHQAGELFF. The CDR3 DNA is TGTGCCAGCAGCTCCCACCAGGCCGGGGAGCTGTTTTTT.